Presented here are 23 T cell receptor beta chains from one specimen sequenced in a study of long-term antiretroviral therapy in people with HIV. Run at survey level, the immunoSEQ assay was version v3.0. The data were produced by immunoSEQ multiplex PCR, yet TCRdb's version contains in-frame clones alone and is incomplete. The profile covers 32,000 or so clones, with more than 60% appearing a single time and 7.1% taken by the ten largest. This specimen was unsorted PBMCs, taken 2 years after starting antiretroviral therapy. The receptor set was obtained from a woman aged 50 to 60 with HIV.

The rearrangement joins TRBV6-6 to TRBJ2-5; D uncertain. Germline V gives CDR1 MNHNY, CDR2 SVGAGI (reference sequence). V was pared by 10 bases and J by 3 bases, with 15 bases between. This CDR3 comprises 13 residues. CDR3 nucleotide sequence: TGTGCCACCCACCGGCGGAGCGAAGAGACCCAGTACTTC. Encoded protein: CATHRRSEETQYF.

The chain uses TRBV18 and TRBJ1-3; a possible D gene is TRBD1 (5 bases). There are 12 residues in the CDR3. Germline values: CDR1 KGHSH, CDR2 LQKENI. The ends were cut back, 3 bases at V and 8 bases at J, with 8 bases in the middle. In nucleotides, the CDR3 is TGTGCCAGCTCACCGCAGGGACACACCATATATTTT. Translated: CASSPQGHTIYF.

V and J are TRBV6-5 and TRBJ1-2; D uncertain. Trimming shortened V by 6 bases and J by 2 bases, and 13 bases separated the two germline ends. In germline, CDR1 is MNHEY, CDR2 SVGAGI. The CDR3 extends over 14 amino acids. CDR3 protein: CASSTRTGNYGYTF. DNA of the CDR3: TGTGCCAGCAGCACTCGGACGGGGAACTATGGCTACACCTTC.

The chain carries TRBV6-6 and TRBJ1-2; 7 bases map to TRBD1. The CDR3 sequence is 14 residues long. The junction had 6 bases not matched to a gene; V was cut back by 4 bases and J by 4 bases. Per the germline V gene, CDR1 is MNHNY and CDR2 is SVGAGI (reference sequence). This CDR3 reads CASSSTGQAYGYTF. Written as DNA, the CDR3 is TGTGCCAGCAGTTCGACCGGACAGGCCTATGGCTACACCTTC.

The chain links TRBV5-1 to TRBJ2-2; D is unclear. Looked up from germline, CDR1 is SGHRS and CDR2 is YFSETQ. The CDR3 contains 13 residues. The V end lost 0 bases, the J end lost 3 bases, and 3 bases lay between the germline ends. As DNA, the CDR3 is TGCGCCAGCAGCTTGGAGGACACCGGGGAGCTGTTTTTT. Amino acid sequence: CASSLEDTGELFF.

This clone was detected a few times. The rearrangement links TRBV7-9 to TRBJ2-1, with D possibly TRBD1 on 5 matching bases. V was cut by 1 base and J by 8 bases, with 6 bases left in between. The CDR3 has 12 residues. Germline CDR1 is SEHNR and CDR2 is FQNEAQ (reference sequence). CDR3 sequence (DNA): TGTGCCAGCAGCTTAGGGGGCGATGAGCAGTTCTTC. Translation: CASSLGGDEQFF.

The chain couples TRBV2 to TRBJ1-1; 7 bases are a match to TRBD1. CDR1 SNHLY and CDR2 FYNNEI come from the germline V gene. The CDR3 extends over 13 amino acids. V shed 4 bases and J 7 bases; nucleotides not matched to a gene: 6. The DNA of the CDR3 is TGTGCCAGCAGTGTTCAAGGGGGCGTTGAAGCTTTCTTT. Residues: CASSVQGGVEAFF.

The chain combines TRBV6-6 with TRBJ2-7, with 9 bases fitting TRBD1. This CDR3 is 14 amino acids long. Looked up from germline, CDR1 is MNHNY and CDR2 is SVGAGI (reference sequence). J lost 6 bases, V lost 5 bases, and 8 bases had no gene match. The CDR3 DNA reads as TGTGCCAGCAGTGGGACAGGGAAACGGGGCGAGCAGTACGTC. The encoded protein is CASSGTGKRGEQYV.

The table lists this clone with a count of one. The V call is TRBV7-7, the J call TRBJ2-2; D is uncertain. V was pared by 5 bases and J by 1 base, with 8 bases between. Looked up from germline, CDR1 is SSHAT and CDR2 is FNYEAQ (reference sequence). CDR3 size: 14 residues. The CDR3 region has the DNA TGTGCCAGCAGCACAGACAAGAACACCGGGGAGCTGTTTTTT. It codes for CASSTDKNTGELFF. Full variable domain (missing parts from reference TRBV7-7 and TRBJ2-2): GAGVSQSPRYKVTKRGQDVTLRCDPISSHATLYWYQQALGQGPEFLTYFNYEAQPDKSGLPSDRFSAERPEGSISTLTIQRTEQRDSAMYRCASSTDKNTGELFFGEGSRLTVL.

This sequence joins TRBV7-9 and TRBJ2-3, with 10 bases lining up with TRBD2. This CDR3 region has 16 residues. Germline CDR1 is SEHNR and CDR2 is FQNEAQ (reference sequence). V trimming: 3 bases; J trimming: 1 base; junction bases outside the gene matches: 4. CDR3: CASSFVAGGRTDTQYF. The DNA for the CDR3 is TGTGCCAGCAGCTTCGTAGCGGGGGGCCGCACAGATACGCAGTATTTT.

This clone was counted between two and nine times. This chain uses TRBV27 with TRBJ2-7; no firm D call. This CDR3 is built from 13 residues. Trimming took off 5 bases at V and 3 bases at J, with 11 bases between the two ends. In germline, CDR1 is MNHEY, CDR2 SMNVEV (reference sequence). The CDR3 DNA sequence: TGTGCCAGCAGTCAGACAAGAAGCTACGAGCAGTACTTC. This translates into CASSQTRSYEQYF.

V is TRBV30 and J is TRBJ2-1; no clear D gene. The CDR3 totals 12 residues. V was clipped by 0 bases and J by 7 bases, with 7 bases between them. CDR1 GTSNPN and CDR2 SVGIG come from the germline V gene (reference sequence). Here the CDR3 reads CAWSVRGNEQFF. The CDR3 bases are TGTGCCTGGAGTGTACGTGGGAATGAGCAGTTCTTC. Using reference TRBV30 and TRBJ2-1 for the parts outside the CDR3, the full variable domain is SQTIHQWPATLVQPVGSPLSLECTVEGTSNPNLYWYRQAAGRGLQLLFYSVGIGQISSEVPQNLSASRPQDRQFILSSKKLLLSDSGFYLCAWSVRGNEQFFGPGTRLTVL.

This clone was observed a handful of times. This chain connects TRBV10-2 to TRBJ1-2; possible D gene TRBD1, 6 bases. The CDR3 consists of 13 residues. Trimming pared 4 bases from V and 4 bases from J, leaving 10 bases between. The germline V gene encodes CDR1 WSHSY and CDR2 SAAADI. The CDR3: CASSADRTYGYTF. For the CDR3, the DNA is TGCGCCAGCAGTGCCGACAGGACCTATGGCTACACCTTC.

A single count supports this clone. J is TRBJ2-5 and V is TRBV6-5; no clear D gene. Germline V gene lookup returns CDR1 MNHEY and CDR2 SVGAGI. V was trimmed by 2 bases and J by 2 bases, leaving 15 bases between them. This CDR3 has 16 amino acids. CDR3 nucleotide sequence: TGTGCCAGCAGTTACACCCTGAAGATCGTGCAAGAGACCCAGTACTTC. It translates to CASSYTLKIVQETQYF.

The chain combines TRBV5-6 with TRBJ2-1; TRBD2 matches 8 bases. Germline V gives CDR1 SGHDT, CDR2 YYEEEE. The CDR3 sequence is 15 residues long. V lost 2 bases, J lost 9 bases, and 10 bases stayed unmatched. The CDR3 bases are TGTGCCAGCAGCTTCCGGGGGGGTCCCCCAGGTGAGCAGTTCTTC. Translating gives CASSFRGGPPGEQFF.

This chain uses TRBV6-5 with TRBJ2-2; no reliable D call. This CDR3 contains 12 residues. V was cut by 3 bases and J by 6 bases, with 5 bases left in between. The germline V gene has CDR1 MNHEY and CDR2 SVGAGI. CDR3 protein: CASSYSAGELFF. CDR3 nucleotides: TGTGCCAGCAGTTATTCGGCCGGGGAGCTGTTTTTT.

This sequence joins TRBV10-3 and TRBJ2-1; D perhaps matches TRBD1 (5 bases). Per germline, CDR1 ENHRY and CDR2 SYGVKD. The CDR3 consists of 16 residues. The V and J ends lost 0 bases and 5 bases respectively, with 14 bases between them. For the CDR3, the DNA is TGTGCCATCAGTGAGTCCCCCTGGTTAGGGGACAATGAGCAGTTCTTC. Its translation is CAISESPWLGDNEQFF.

The rearrangement links TRBV15 to TRBJ1-1; 7 nucleotides line up with TRBD1. Germline V gives CDR1 LNHNV, CDR2 YYDKDF (reference sequence). This CDR3 region has 13 residues. Trimming removed 9 bases from V and 0 bases from J; junction bases left unmatched: 4. CDR3 region: CATKGAVNTEAFF. In DNA, the CDR3 is TGTGCCACGAAGGGGGCGGTGAACACTGAAGCTTTCTTT.

The chain combines TRBV10-2 with TRBJ1-1; a weak D match, TRBD1 (5 bases). Germline CDR1 WSHSY, CDR2 SAAADI. The length of the CDR3 is 13 residues. The germline V and J ends were trimmed by 5 bases and 3 bases, with 10 bases remaining between them. CDR3 sequence (DNA): TGCGCCAGCAGTAGGGGCGCAGACACTGAAGCTTTCTTT. Encoded protein: CASSRGADTEAFF.

The chain employs TRBV6-1 and TRBJ1-5; 8 bases agree with TRBD1. Germline V gene sequence: CDR1 MNHNS, CDR2 SASEGT. CDR3 length: 13 amino acids. V lost 6 bases and J lost 5; bases outside the gene matches: 3. DNA of the CDR3: TGTGCCAGCAGGGTGGACAGGGATCAGCCCCAGCATTTT. Its translation is CASRVDRDQPQHF.

The chain is built from TRBV7-9 and TRBJ2-7; 7 bases map to TRBD2. With V trimmed by 7 bases and J by 3 bases, 15 bases remained unmatched. This CDR3 region has 16 residues. Per the germline V gene, CDR1 is SEHNR and CDR2 is FQNEAQ (reference sequence). The CDR3 here is CASTNKERGALYEQYF. CDR3 bases: TGTGCCAGCACCAACAAGGAGCGGGGAGCTCTCTACGAGCAGTACTTC.

The chain has TRBV30 and TRBJ1-2; D call uncertain. Between the trimmed V and J ends, which lost 2 bases and 4 bases, there was a span of 11 bases. This CDR3 region has 13 residues. Germline V gene lookup returns CDR1 GTSNPN and CDR2 SVGIG (reference sequence). Written as DNA, the CDR3 is TGTGCCTGGAGTTTCGGCGGACCCTATGGCTACACCTTC. Its protein product is CAWSFGGPYGYTF.

The chain links TRBV5-1 to TRBJ2-2; D gene uncertain. Between the trimmed V and J ends, which lost 3 bases and 2 bases, there was a span of 5 bases. Germline CDR1 is SGHRS and CDR2 is YFSETQ. This CDR3 comprises 13 residues. CDR3: CASSSGNTGELFF. The CDR3 DNA is TGCGCCAGCAGCTCCGGCAACACCGGGGAGCTGTTTTTT.